The text below deals with one T cell receptor (beta chain). Its antigen target is currently unknown. Base qualities are not provided; no much larger clone lies one nucleotide away. This sample is part of a study of blood T cell repertoires in COVID-19 (TCRdb year 2020). Some background on the complete study: Samples covering the acute and convalescent phases of COVID-19 were provided by collaborators in the United States, Italy and Spain. The material from the prospective study consisted of cDNA or gDNA derived from T cells, B-cell-depleted T cells, or PBMCs. Deeply sampled blood TCRbeta repertoires from subjects exposed to, actively infected with, or recovered from COVID-19 were included in the dataset. The repertoires were released in a freely available public database meant as a resource for research on the immune response to SARS-CoV-2. Samples were obtained from the ongoing ImmuneRACE study (first 160 participants) and from over 1,000 subjects provided by 6 global collaborators. Nearly every sample came with metadata listing a de-identified subject ID, COVID-19 status, age in years and sex. Where available, HLA class I and class II types were obtained from metadata supplied by the sample provider rather than from assay-based typing.

TCRbeta CDR3 regions were amplified from genomic DNA by means of the immunoSEQ Assay, a bias-controlled multiplex PCR. Processing in the source paper ran as follows. The number of nucleated cells in each sample was estimated by amplification of reference gene primers within the assay. To quantify the absolute abundance of each unique TCRbeta CDR3 rearrangement, sequence reads were collapsed and filtered. For each sample, productive Simpson clonality was calculated as the square root of Simpson's diversity index across productive rearrangements. What TCRdb holds here is the immuneACCESS table cut down to in-frame rearrangements. Part of the clones is not present; checked against another copy, under half of the missing clones reflect an unresolved V gene, and the others are unexplained. D and trimming come from the DNA, and the V and J calls and clone size come from that table. The sample profile shows over 85,000 clones; 80% to 90% of them were found once. The ten top clones hold about 15% of the sample.

The research as a whole found: The quantity of clinical and demographic metadata differed by source and by participant and was supplied without curation.

Whole blood was collected in K2EDTA tubes by collaborating institutions according to the institutions' own protocols. For TCRbeta analysis, collaborators shipped samples as frozen whole blood, isolated PBMCs, or DNA extracted from either of those sample types. V was cut back by 2 bases and J by 2 bases, leaving a gap of 15 bases between them. Including cysteine and phenylalanine, the CDR3 has 16 amino acids. Here the CDR3 DNA is all that survives: 48 bases in frame from base 1. The germline V gene specifies SNHLY as CDR1 and FYNNEI as CDR2. The specimen sequenced was peripheral blood. The receptor chain draws on TRBV2 and TRBJ1-2, with an unclear D gene assignment. This receptor was identified in a woman aged 55-69 years with acute or convalescent COVID-19. The nucleotide sequence reads as follows: TGTGCCAGCAGTGAATCTCGGCCAGGAATAAACTATGGCTACACCTTC. Its coded protein is CASSESRPGINYGYTF.